The rows below give T cell receptor beta chains drawn from one sample of a study of T cell responses to AZD1222 COVID-19 vaccine. Clones were read by immunoSEQ multiplex PCR, and TCRdb kept only the in-frame ones, dropping some. The top ten hold roughly 21% of the sample, which has tens of thousands of clones, approximately 80% seen once. The sample was peripheral blood, taken on day 0 of AZD1222 vaccination. Receptors were obtained from an adult in good health. Both conserved end residues are part of each CDR3. Fields, in order: V gene, clone size, J gene, D gene, CDR3 protein, CDR3 DNA. D genes are given only for firm matches. A clone size is listed for some rows: how often the clone was seen (once, few, many), or a class if it is expanded.

>TRBV27|.|TRBJ1-2|.
CASSPRMYDLGPNYGYTF
TGTGCCAGCAGCCCAAGAATGTATGATTTAGGGCCTAACTATGGCTACACCTTC
>TRBV3-1/TRBV3-2|.|TRBJ2-3|.
CASSQDRLRGDTQYF
TGTGCCAGCAGCCAAGATCGCCTGCGGGGAGATACGCAGTATTTT
>TRBV6-1|once|TRBJ1-5|.
CASSFDSNSNQPQHF
TGTGCCAGCAGTTTTGACAGCAATAGCAATCAGCCCCAGCATTTT
>TRBV19|.|TRBJ2-2|.
CASSIFRGYTGELFF
TGTGCCAGTAGTATATTTAGGGGGTACACCGGGGAGCTGTTTTTT
>TRBV18|.|TRBJ2-7|.
CASSVQSYEQYF
TGTGCCAGCTCAGTACAGTCCTACGAGCAGTACTTC
>TRBV6-5|few|TRBJ2-7|TRBD1
CATGVGGAGYEQYF
TGTGCCACTGGGGTAGGGGGCGCAGGATACGAGCAGTACTTC
>TRBV5-1|once|TRBJ1-1|.
CASSATENEAFF
TGCGCCAGCAGCGCTACAGAGAACGAAGCTTTCTTT
>TRBV7-6|.|TRBJ2-2|.
CASSPTRQNTGELFF
TGTGCCAGCAGTCCAACGCGACAGAACACCGGGGAGCTGTTTTTT
>TRBV6-2/TRBV6-3|.|TRBJ1-2|.
CASSPGYGYTF
TGTGCCAGCAGCCCGGGCTATGGCTACACCTTC
>TRBV2|.|TRBJ2-5|.
CASSPPFAETQYF
TGTGCCAGCAGTCCGCCGTTCGCAGAGACCCAGTACTTC
>TRBV3-1/TRBV3-2|.|TRBJ2-1|TRBD2
CASSQDSGLAVSSYNEQFF
TGTGCCAGCAGCCAAGATTCAGGACTAGCGGTGAGCTCCTACAATGAGCAGTTCTTC
>TRBV6-2/TRBV6-3|.|TRBJ2-2|.
CASSHQYTGELFF
TGTGCCAGCAGCCACCAATACACCGGGGAGCTGTTTTTT
>TRBV7-6|.|TRBJ1-1|.
CASSIGGNTEAFF
TGTGCCAGCAGCATAGGTGGGAACACTGAAGCTTTCTTT
>TRBV29-1|.|TRBJ1-5|.
CSVWGGLGQPQHF
TGCAGCGTTTGGGGGGGGCTTGGGCAGCCCCAGCATTTT
>TRBV28|once|TRBJ2-3|.
CASLRRPDSFTDTQYF
TGTGCCAGCCTAAGAAGACCGGACAGCTTCACAGATACGCAGTATTTT
>TRBV27|.|TRBJ2-2|.
CASSLYENTGELFF
TGTGCCAGCAGTTTATACGAGAACACCGGGGAGCTGTTTTTT
>TRBV7-9|few|TRBJ2-2|TRBD1
CASSFPQGVITGELFF
TGTGCCAGCAGCTTTCCCCAGGGGGTTATCACCGGGGAGCTGTTTTTT
>TRBV5-1|.|TRBJ1-3|.
CASSLAPVAASGNTIYF
TGCGCCAGCAGCTTGGCCCCGGTGGCAGCCTCTGGAAACACCATATATTTT
>TRBV18|.|TRBJ2-1|.
CASSPRVEEQFF
TGTGCCAGCTCACCGAGAGTGGAGGAGCAGTTCTTC
>TRBV18|.|TRBJ1-1|.
CASSPGDGRMNTEAFF
TGTGCCAGCTCACCAGGAGACGGGCGAATGAACACTGAAGCTTTCTTT
>TRBV9|.|TRBJ2-1|TRBD2
CASSVGLAGLSNEQFF
TGTGCCAGCAGCGTGGGGCTAGCGGGATTGAGCAATGAGCAGTTCTTC
>TRBV30|.|TRBJ1-4|.
CACGLDYEKLFF
TGTGCCTGTGGGTTAGACTATGAAAAACTGTTTTTT
>TRBV27|.|TRBJ1-6|.
CASSLRGFRLSSYNSPLHF
TGTGCCAGCAGTTTAAGGGGGTTCCGCCTTAGCTCCTATAATTCACCCCTCCACTTT
>TRBV20-1|.|TRBJ1-2|.
CSASSGLELQGYTF
TGCAGTGCTAGTTCCGGGTTGGAACTTCAGGGCTACACCTTC
>TRBV5-6|.|TRBJ2-1|TRBD1
CASSPGQDEQFF
TGTGCCAGCAGCCCCGGACAGGATGAGCAGTTCTTC
>TRBV7-2|few|TRBJ2-7|.
CASSASVGYEQYF
TGTGCCAGCAGCGCTAGCGTTGGCTACGAGCAGTACTTC
>TRBV10-3|.|TRBJ2-7|.
CAIRHGSGGYEQYF
TGTGCCATCAGGCACGGGAGCGGCGGGTACGAGCAGTACTTC
>TRBV6-5|.|TRBJ1-4|TRBD1
CASMGTGGNEKLFF
TGTGCCAGCATGGGGACAGGGGGTAATGAAAAACTGTTTTTT
>TRBV7-9|.|TRBJ2-7|.
CASSVVEGSGEQYF
TGTGCCAGCAGCGTCGTGGAGGGATCTGGCGAGCAGTACTTC
>TRBV27|.|TRBJ2-1|.
CASSFLGQRNNEQFF
TGTGCCAGCAGTTTTCTGGGTCAGAGAAACAATGAGCAGTTCTTC
>TRBV19|many|TRBJ2-7|.
CASSPWDTLTEQYF
TGTGCCAGTAGTCCATGGGACACCCTCACCGAGCAGTACTTC
>TRBV7-9|.|TRBJ2-2|TRBD2
CASSRSGRGVGTGELFF
TGTGCCAGCAGCCGTAGCGGGAGAGGAGTAGGCACCGGGGAGCTGTTTTTT
>TRBV28|few|TRBJ2-1|.
CASSPMTLSSYNEQFF
TGTGCCAGCAGTCCGATGACACTGAGCTCCTACAATGAGCAGTTCTTC
>TRBV4-1|.|TRBJ2-5|.
CASSQERGVQETQYF
TGCGCCAGCAGCCAAGAACGGGGAGTCCAAGAGACCCAGTACTTC
>TRBV3-1/TRBV3-2|.|TRBJ1-1|.
CASSQEIQGRKAFF
TGTGCCAGCAGCCAAGAGATCCAGGGGAGGAAAGCTTTCTTT
>TRBV4-1|.|TRBJ2-2|.
CASSQDLRGRAGELFF
TGCGCCAGCAGCCAAGATCTTAGGGGACGGGCCGGGGAGCTGTTTTTT
>TRBV4-1|.|TRBJ1-3|.
CASSQDPREAGNTIYF
TGCGCCAGCAGCCAAGATCCCAGGGAGGCTGGAAACACCATATATTTT
>TRBV11-2|once|TRBJ2-1|.
CASSLAGAYNEQFF
TGTGCCAGCAGCTTAGCGGGAGCCTACAATGAGCAGTTCTTC
>TRBV4-3|.|TRBJ1-2|.
CASSQDSGRSYGYTF
TGCGCCAGCAGCCAAGATTCAGGGCGGTCCTATGGCTACACCTTC
>TRBV4-3|few|TRBJ2-7|TRBD2
CASSQDYGTSVSGPSSYEQYF
TGCGCCAGCAGCCAAGATTACGGGACTAGTGTTAGCGGGCCTAGCTCCTACGAGCAGTACTTC
>TRBV7-9|.|TRBJ1-1|.
CASSRDNTGFYYTEAFF
TGTGCCAGCAGCCGCGACAATACAGGTTTTTATTACACTGAAGCTTTCTTT
>TRBV21-1|.|TRBJ2-7|.
CASSRTPTDPLDEQYF
TGTGCCAGCAGCAGAACACCGACTGACCCGCTGGACGAGCAGTACTTC
>TRBV6-5|.|TRBJ2-7|.
CASSWQGEGEQYF
TGTGCCAGCAGTTGGCAGGGAGAGGGCGAGCAGTACTTC
>TRBV20-1|.|TRBJ1-1|.
CSASRNTEAFF
TGCAGTGCTAGTAGGAACACTGAAGCTTTCTTT
>TRBV9|once|TRBJ1-2|TRBD1
CASSGIEDRSYGYTF
TGTGCCAGCAGCGGCATTGAGGACAGGTCCTATGGCTACACCTTC
>TRBV10-1|.|TRBJ1-1|TRBD1
CATYGQGMNTEAFF
TGCGCCACTTACGGACAGGGGATGAACACTGAAGCTTTCTTT
>TRBV2|.|TRBJ1-5|.
CASSPTGNSNQPQHF
TGTGCCAGCAGCCCGACAGGAAATAGCAATCAGCCCCAGCATTTT
>TRBV6-5|.|TRBJ1-5|.
CASSLQGGQPQHF
TGTGCCAGCAGTTTACAGGGAGGTCAGCCCCAGCATTTT
>TRBV19|.|TRBJ1-1|.
CASSTQYNTEAFF
TGTGCCAGTAGTACCCAGTACAACACTGAAGCTTTCTTT
>TRBV10-3|.|TRBJ2-7|TRBD2
CAISGLAGVYEQYF
TGTGCCATCAGTGGACTAGCGGGGGTCTACGAGCAGTACTTC
>TRBV29-1|.|TRBJ2-4|.
CSVDKSDENIQYF
TGCAGCGTCGATAAAAGTGACGAAAACATTCAGTACTTC
>TRBV6-5|.|TRBJ1-5|.
CASSLDSLDQPQHF
TGTGCCAGCAGCCTCGACAGCCTAGATCAGCCCCAGCATTTT
>TRBV2|.|TRBJ2-5|.
CASSAESETRRETQYF
TGTGCCAGCAGTGCGGAGTCAGAGACTCGGAGAGAGACCCAGTACTTC
>TRBV7-2|.|TRBJ1-2|TRBD1
CASSLGGQGANYGYTF
TGTGCCAGCAGCTTAGGAGGGCAGGGGGCCAACTATGGCTACACCTTC
>TRBV19|.|TRBJ1-2|TRBD1
CASSIHGQGALPYGYTF
TGTGCCAGTAGTATCCACGGACAGGGGGCGCTTCCCTATGGCTACACCTTT